Presented here are 8 T cell receptor beta chains from one specimen sequenced in a study of early T cells in non-severe SARS-CoV-2 infection. TCRdb re-called the 5' RACE reads with MiXCR, one entry per CDR3 protein. This table holds about 99,000 distinct CDR3 sequences, around a sixth found once. The sequencing sample was made of whole blood. The receptors were gathered from an adult who was a healthcare worker with PCR-confirmed SARS-CoV-2 infection or an uninfected control (not recorded which).

The gene calls are TRBV29-1 and TRBJ2-7, with D perhaps matching TRBD2 (5 bases). The CDR3 length is 13 residues. The V gene's germline CDR1 is SQVTM and CDR2 ANQGSEA. With 7 bases removed from V and 5 bases from J, the gap between germline ends came to 18 bases. CDR3 protein: CSAKKQETNEQYF. The CDR3 nucleotides read TGCAGCGCCAAAAAGCAGGAGACTAACGAGCAGTACTTC.

The chain carries TRBV10-1 and TRBJ2-3, with a tentative D call TRBD1 (6 bases). Trimming removed 6 bases from V and 0 bases from J, with 16 bases in between. The CDR3 sequence is 16 residues long. Germline V lookup: CDR1 WNHNN, CDR2 SYGVQD (reference sequence). As DNA, the CDR3 is TGCGCCAGCAGCGAGGGACATTTTTCTAGCACAGATACGCAGTATTTT. Its translation is CASSEGHFSSTDTQYF.

The chain employs TRBV18 and TRBJ1-4; 7 nucleotides agree with TRBD1. The CDR3 spans 15 residues. V lost 5 bases, J lost 4 bases, and 7 bases stayed unmatched. Germline V CDR1 and CDR2: KGHSH, LQKENI. The DNA of the CDR3 is TGTGCCAGCTCAGCATGGACAGGCGGTAATGAAAAACTGTTTTTT. Translation gives CASSAWTGGNEKLFF.

This clonotype was observed a handful of times. This chain connects TRBV12-3 or TRBV12-4 to TRBJ1-5, with a weak D call TRBD1 (5 bases). Between the trimmed V and J ends, which lost 5 bases and 1 base, there was a span of 9 bases. There are 14 residues in the CDR3. CDR3 sequence: CASSPQDSNQPQHF. The CDR3, as DNA: TGTGCCAGCAGTCCACAGGACAGCAATCAGCCCCAGCATTTT.

The genes are TRBV6-2 or TRBV6-3 and TRBJ1-1, with D perhaps TRBD1 (6 bases). The CDR3 extends over 13 amino acids. Trimming pared 6 bases from V and 2 bases from J, leaving 10 bases between. Germline V lookup: CDR1 MNHEY, CDR2 SVGEGT. As DNA, the CDR3 is TGTGCCAGCAGCCACAGGGTTAACACTGAAGCTTTCTTT. This encodes CASSHRVNTEAFF.

This chain connects TRBV27 to TRBJ2-3, with D unresolved. The CDR3 extends over 11 amino acids. The V gene lost 5 bases and the J gene lost 6 bases, with 6 bases spanning the gap. Germline-derived CDR1 and CDR2 are MNHEY and SMNVEV (reference sequence). CDR3 nucleotide sequence: TGTGCCAGCAGTACATGGGATACGCAGTATTTT. Translation: CASSTWDTQYF.

CDR3 region: CASSRTGIGEDGYTF. For the CDR3, the DNA is TGTGCCAGCAGCCGCACAGGCATAGGAGAAGATGGCTACACCTTC. The chain couples TRBV12-3 or TRBV12-4 to TRBJ1-2, with D possibly being TRBD1 (5 bases). V lost 6 bases and J 6 bases, leaving 20 bases between the germline ends. The CDR3 is made up of 15 amino acids.

The chain carries TRBV20-1 and TRBJ2-1; D perhaps matches TRBD1 (6 bases). Germline V CDR1 and CDR2: DFQATT, SNEGSKA (reference sequence). The CDR3 has 15 residues. V was cut by 3 bases and J by 5 bases, with 17 bases left in between. The CDR3 spells CSASISGHANNEQFF. The DNA of the CDR3 is TGCAGTGCTAGTATTTCGGGACACGCTAACAATGAGCAGTTCTTC.